This T cell receptor beta chain stems from a study of T cells after posttransplantation cyclophosphamide. Cells defined as naive were viable CD3+CD4+ or CD3+CD8+ and CCR7+CD45RA+CD45RO-CD95-CD27+CD28+. The related graft donor's blood sample was taken on the day of bone marrow donation. As to this clone: What it recognizes is unknown.

Points from the study as a whole: Donor CD8+ memory clones often dominated recipient blood repertoires at later times.

TCRdb's table, derived via immunoSEQ multiplex PCR, lists solely in-frame clones and lacks some. This sample has about 16,000 clones, with 94% found just once. The V gene's germline CDR1 is SSHAT and CDR2 FNYEAQ (reference sequence). CDR3 length equals 13 residues. Trimming cost V 2 bases and J 6 bases, with 7 bases left between them. The sample consisted of naive CD4+ T cells sorted from blood. The clonotype comes from a woman in her 50s in good health and a related stem cell transplant donor. The chain links TRBV7-7 to TRBJ2-2; D uncertain. The CDR3 here is CASSLSSSGELFF. CDR3 sequence (DNA): TGTGCCAGCAGCTTAAGTAGCTCCGGGGAGCTGTTTTTT.